A single sample gave rise to the 8 T cell receptor beta chains below, sequenced in a study of T-cell memory formation after mild COVID-19. TCRdb used MiXCR to reprocess the 5' RACE reads, holding one entry per CDR3 protein. The sample contains tens of thousands of distinct CDR3 sequences, about 15% of which appear only once. The sample taken for sequencing was PBMCs or a T cell subset sorted from them (not recorded which). These receptors were taken from an adult woman who had mild COVID-19 (a few samples of this study predate the infection). Cell type and time point are not known.

The rearrangement joins TRBV7-2 to TRBJ2-7, with D perhaps TRBD2 (6 bases). The CDR3 consists of 15 residues. Trimming stripped 5 bases from V and 3 bases from J, with 17 bases between. Germline loops: CDR1 SGHTA, CDR2 FQGNSA. CDR3 sequence (DNA): TGTGCCAGCAGCCCACTTACGGGACTCATCTACGAGCAGTACTTC. Translation gives CASSPLTGLIYEQYF.

This chain joins TRBV7-8 and TRBJ2-1; D not resolved. Per the germline V gene, CDR1 is SGHVS and CDR2 is FQNEAQ. V gave up 4 bases and J gave up 0 bases, with 13 bases separating them. This CDR3 region has 16 residues. The CDR3 nucleotides are TGTGCCAGCAGCTCCCCGGACGCTTCCTCCTACAATGAGCAGTTCTTC. It specifies CASSSPDASSYNEQFF.

This clonotype was detected a few times. The chain carries TRBV2 and TRBJ2-1; 11 positions agree with TRBD2. The ends lost 4 bases at V and 7 bases at J; junction bases unmatched: 6. This CDR3 spans 15 amino acids. CDR1 and CDR2 (germline): SNHLY, FYNNEI. CDR3 coding DNA: TGTGCCAGCAGTGGAACTAGCGGGAGTGGTAATGAGCAGTTCTTC. Translation gives CASSGTSGSGNEQFF.

This clonotype was found a few times. The CDR3 sequence: CASTPLRGEGPSYEQYF. The CDR3 DNA reads as TGTGCCAGCACCCCCTTGCGGGGGGAAGGTCCCTCCTACGAGCAGTACTTC. The V and J genes are TRBV7-9 and TRBJ2-7; 8 nucleotides align to TRBD2. V trimming: 7 bases; J trimming: 0 bases; junction bases outside the gene matches: 14. The CDR3 totals 17 residues. Germline V gene sequence: CDR1 SEHNR, CDR2 FQNEAQ (reference sequence).

This clonotype was seen a handful of times. The rearrangement links TRBV16 to TRBJ1-1; TRBD1 might be the D (5 bases). The CDR3 consists of 13 residues. From germline, CDR1 is KGHSY and CDR2 FQNENV. Trimming took off 7 bases at V and 2 bases at J, with 11 bases between the two ends. CDR3 residues: CASTLGVNTEAFF. The CDR3, as DNA: TGTGCCAGCACCTTGGGGGTTAACACTGAAGCTTTCTTT.

The chain employs TRBV12-3 or TRBV12-4 and TRBJ2-1; 9 nucleotides line up with TRBD2. This CDR3 region has 17 residues. V was clipped by 3 bases and J by 3 bases; unmatched bases: 9. The CDR3 protein is CASSLDPQRGDYNEQFF. As DNA, the CDR3 is TGTGCCAGCAGTTTGGATCCTCAGCGGGGGGACTACAATGAGCAGTTCTTC.

This clonotype has only a few counts. DNA of the CDR3: TGCGCCAGCAGCTTGGACAGGGTCAGTGGGGGCCAGTACTTC. Amino acid sequence: CASSLDRVSGGQYF. This chain connects TRBV5-1 to TRBJ2-5; D may be TRBD1 (6 bases). The length of the CDR3 is 14 residues. Trimming left V 0 bases short and J 10 bases short, with 16 bases between. The germline CDR1 and CDR2 sequences are SGHRS and YFSETQ. The full variable domain, its missing parts supplied by reference TRBV5-1 and TRBJ2-5, is KAGVTQTPRYLIKTRGQQVTLSCSPISGHRSVSWYQQTPGQGLQFLFEYFSETQRNKGNFPGRFSGRQFSNSRSEMNVSTLELGDSALYLCASSLDRVSGGQYFGPGTRLLVL.

Ten or more counts support this clonotype. This sequence joins TRBV7-2 and TRBJ2-7; the match to TRBD1 covers 8 bases. There are 13 residues in the CDR3. The V segment lost 4 bases and the J segment 5 bases; nucleotides outside the gene matches: 4. Germline V gene lookup returns CDR1 SGHTA and CDR2 FQGNSA. CDR3 DNA: TGTGCCAGCAGCTGGACAGGGCGGGACGAGCAGTACTTC. Its translation is CASSWTGRDEQYF.